The 20 T cell receptor beta chains below come from one sample, sequenced in a study of blood T cell repertoires in COVID-19. Repertoires were generated with immunoSEQ multiplex PCR, while TCRdb's copy carries only in-frame clones and drops some. The data contain about 350,000 clones, approximately 87% of them singletons. Sequenced: PBMCs or T cells enriched from blood (not recorded which). The source is a woman in her thirties who had recovered from COVID-19.

J is TRBJ1-1 and V is TRBV3-1 (or the pseudogene TRBV3-2), with unresolved D. The V gene's germline CDR1 is LGHDT and CDR2 YNNKEL (reference sequence). This CDR3 comprises 14 residues. Trimming took 2 bases from V and 5 from J, leaving 12 bases between them. CDR3 in amino acids: CASSQNGGRTEAFF. Here the CDR3 DNA reads TGTGCCAGCAGCCAAAACGGAGGGCGTACTGAAGCTTTCTTT.

The chain uses TRBV6-5 and TRBJ2-5; perhaps TRBD1 as D (6 bases). Trimming took 7 bases from V and 4 from J, leaving 10 bases between them. Germline values: CDR1 MNHEY, CDR2 SVGAGI. The CDR3 has 12 residues. For the CDR3, the DNA is TGTGCCAGCACCGGGACAAGAGAGACCCAGTACTTC. Amino acids: CASTGTRETQYF.

The genes are TRBV30 and TRBJ1-1, with a tentative D call TRBD1 (6 bases). This CDR3 has 14 amino acids. V was cut by 2 bases and J by 2 bases, with 12 bases left in between. CDR1 GTSNPN and CDR2 SVGIG come from the germline V gene (reference sequence). CDR3 DNA sequence: TGTGCCTGGAGTCGCCAGGGGAGTAACACTGAAGCTTTCTTT. Its protein is CAWSRQGSNTEAFF.

The chain couples TRBV20-1 to TRBJ2-1; 14 nucleotides align to TRBD2. The V gene's germline CDR1 is DFQATT and CDR2 SNEGSKA (reference sequence). This CDR3 spans 11 amino acids. CDR3: CSAGLAGAQFF. CDR3 nucleotide sequence: TGCAGCGCGGGACTAGCGGGGGCGCAGTTCTTC.

V and J are TRBV7-3 and TRBJ1-1; TRBD1 might be the D (6 bases). Germline CDR1 reads SGHTA; CDR2 reads FQGTGA. Trimming pared 5 bases from V and 3 bases from J, leaving 16 bases between. The CDR3 extends over 15 amino acids. This CDR3 reads CASSATRGAHTEAFF. The CDR3 DNA reads TGTGCCAGCAGCGCTACTCGGGGGGCACACACTGAAGCTTTCTTT.

The V gene is TRBV4-1, the J gene TRBJ2-7, with 12 bases fitting TRBD1. The CDR3 has 16 amino acids. Trimming removed 2 bases from V and 3 bases from J; junction bases left unmatched: 5. Germline V CDR1 and CDR2: MGHRA, YSYEKL. The CDR3: CASSQPGTGGVYEQYF. Here the CDR3 DNA reads TGCGCCAGCAGCCAACCCGGGACAGGGGGCGTCTACGAGCAGTACTTC.

This clone was detected once. DNA for the CDR3: TGTGCCAGCGGAACTAGCGGGGGGTTCAATGAGCAGTTCTTC. Encoded protein: CASGTSGGFNEQFF. This chain joins TRBV27 and TRBJ2-1, with 12 bases fitting TRBD2. J lost 6 bases, V lost 8 bases, and 5 bases had no gene match. Germline lookup yields CDR1 MNHEY and CDR2 SMNVEV (reference sequence). This CDR3 is built from 14 residues.

This clone was seen only a few times. Other DNA sequences from this sample encode an identical CDR3 as well. The V gene is TRBV18, the J gene TRBJ1-5, with D possibly being TRBD1 (6 bases). V was clipped by 3 bases and J by 4 bases, with 7 bases between them. The germline V gene has CDR1 KGHSH and CDR2 LQKENI. The CDR3 loop spans 13 amino acids. The CDR3 nucleotides are TGTGCCAGCTCACCGGACAGAAATCAGCCCCAGCATTTT. Its translation is CASSPDRNQPQHF.

A note on this clone: The junction departs from germline at one end; a sequencing error may be responsible. This sequence joins TRBV6-1 and TRBJ2-5, with TRBD1 identical over 9 bases. CDR3 length: 16 amino acids. The V gene's germline CDR1 is MNHNS and CDR2 SASEGT. CDR3 protein: CASSEALGQGREAQYF. DNA of the CDR3: TGTGCCAGCAGTGAAGCTTTGGGACAGGGAAGAGAGGCCCAGTACTTC.

The chain links TRBV9 to TRBJ2-2; TRBD1 aligns across 7 bases. With V trimmed by 0 bases and J by 4 bases, 9 bases remained unmatched. This CDR3 has 17 residues. The germline gives CDR1 SGDLS, CDR2 YYNGEE. The CDR3 loop reads CASSVAQGLRGTGELFF. CDR3 sequence (DNA): TGTGCCAGCAGCGTAGCACAGGGGCTACGTGGCACCGGGGAGCTGTTTTTT.

The rearrangement joins TRBV10-3 to TRBJ1-1; a possible D gene is TRBD1 (6 bases). V gave up 1 base and J gave up 5 bases, with 11 bases separating them. Germline V CDR1 and CDR2: ENHRY, SYGVKD. The CDR3 spans 14 residues. The CDR3 loop reads CAISELQGRTEAFF. CDR3 DNA: TGTGCCATCAGTGAGTTGCAGGGGCGAACTGAAGCTTTCTTT.

The rearrangement links TRBV11-2 to TRBJ1-2, with 8 bases lining up with TRBD1. The CDR3 spans 15 residues. Germline trimming cut 3 bases from V and 4 bases from J; bases unmatched to any gene: 7. The germline CDR1 and CDR2 sequences are SGHAT and FQNNGV. The CDR3 nucleotides are TGTGCCAGCAGCTTTCGGACAGGGTTGGGCTATGGCTACACCTTC. Translation: CASSFRTGLGYGYTF.

A word on this clone: Other DNA sequences in this sample translate to the same CDR3. The genes are TRBV15 and TRBJ1-2; TRBD1 is a possible D gene (6 bases). Germline values: CDR1 LNHNV, CDR2 YYDKDF (reference sequence). V was pared by 0 bases and J by 8 bases, with 10 bases between. CDR3 length: 13 amino acids. The CDR3 reads CATSREEGDGYTF. Here the CDR3 DNA reads TGTGCCACCAGCAGAGAAGAGGGGGACGGCTACACCTTC.

The chain is built from TRBV7-2 and TRBJ1-2; maybe TRBD1 (5 bases). Germline lookup yields CDR1 SGHTA and CDR2 FQGNSA. Trimming removed 0 bases from V and 4 bases from J, with 12 bases in between. The CDR3 contains 15 residues. This CDR3 is CASSLALRGSYGYTF. Written as DNA, the CDR3 is TGTGCCAGCAGCTTAGCGCTTAGGGGAAGCTATGGCTACACCTTC.

This chain connects TRBV6-6 to TRBJ2-2, with 13 bases fitting TRBD2. The CDR3 loop spans 15 amino acids. The V gene end was trimmed by 6 bases and the J gene end by 5 bases; junction bases not matched to a gene: 3. Germline CDR1 MNHNY, CDR2 SVGAGI (reference sequence). The CDR3 region has the DNA TGTGCCAGCAGCATGACTAGCGGGGGGACCGGGGAGCTGTTTTTT. Its translation is CASSMTSGGTGELFF.

The chain joins TRBV5-4 to TRBJ2-5, with D perhaps matching TRBD2 (6 bases). In germline, CDR1 is SGHNT, CDR2 YYREEE (reference sequence). CDR3 length: 13 residues. Trimming removed 3 bases from V and 2 bases from J, with 8 bases in between. CDR3 residues: CASSSEGQETQYF. The CDR3 DNA follows: TGTGCCAGCAGCTCGGAGGGTCAAGAGACCCAGTACTTC.

This clone was seen only once. The chain is built from TRBV28 and TRBJ1-6, with 10 nucleotides matching TRBD1. The CDR3 totals 17 residues. Losses at the gene ends were 5 bases for V and 7 bases for J; bases not matched to a gene: 11. Germline assignment: CDR1 MDHEN and CDR2 SYDVKM. The CDR3 bases are TGTGCCAGCAGTCCCCTTGGGACAGGGGTTTTGAATTCACCCCTCCACTTT. Protein sequence: CASSPLGTGVLNSPLHF.

V is TRBV7-9 and J is TRBJ1-3, with 11 bases fitting TRBD1. This CDR3 contains 17 residues. Germline CDR1 reads SEHNR; CDR2 reads FQNEAQ (reference sequence). Trimming removed 5 bases from V and 2 bases from J; junction bases left unmatched: 8. CDR3 amino acids: CASSTRWGQGAGNTIYF. Written as DNA, the CDR3 is TGTGCCAGCAGCACCCGGTGGGGACAGGGGGCTGGAAACACCATATATTTT. Together with reference TRBV7-9 and TRBJ1-3, the CDR3 gives the full variable domain: DTGVSQNPRHKITKRGQNVTFRCDPISEHNRLYWYRQTLGQGPEFLTYFQNEAQLEKSRLLSDRFSAERPKGSFSTLEIQRTEQGDSAMYLCASSTRWGQGAGNTIYFGEGSWLTVV.

This chain links TRBV9 with TRBJ2-7; TRBD2 aligns across 7 bases. This CDR3 has 12 amino acids. CDR1 SGDLS and CDR2 YYNGEE come from the germline V gene. Trimming at V came to 4 bases and at J to 10 bases, leaving 8 bases not matched to a gene. CDR3 bases: TGTGCCAGCAGCCCTAGGGGCGGGAGACAGTACTTC. Translation: CASSPRGGRQYF. The full variable domain, completed using reference TRBV9 and TRBJ2-7, is DSGVTQTPKHLITATGQRVTLRCSPRSGDLSVYWYQQSLDQGLQFLIQYYNGEERAKGNILERFSAQQFPDLHSELNLSSLELGDSALYFCASSPRGGRQYFGPGTRLTVT.

The chain has TRBV5-4 and TRBJ2-7, with 10 bases matching TRBD2. The CDR3 is 15 residues long. The germline V gene has CDR1 SGHNT and CDR2 YYREEE (reference sequence). Trimming cost V 4 bases and J 4 bases; bases outside gene matches: 8. For the CDR3, the DNA is TGTGCCAGCAGCCTAAGCGGGGGGGCCGTTTACGAGCAGTACTTC. Protein: CASSLSGGAVYEQYF.